This T cell receptor (beta chain) originates from a study of brain T cells in children with intractable seizures. General study findings and limits: HCMV serostatus was not known, and viral specificity came from CDR3 similarity only.

Time point in this sample: blood from clinic visit 5 months post-surgery; TSC patient then seizure free. Surgery cases with the highest brain T cell transcript signatures were chosen for sequencing. Before surgery, patients took at least one anti-epileptic drug. Generated by immunoSEQ multiplex PCR, the TCRdb table keeps only in-frame clones and is missing some. The sample yields 340,000 or so clones, roughly 93% seen once. This clone has just a few counts. As yet, its antigen is unknown. Different DNA sequences within this sample yield the same CDR3. Trimming took 0 bases from V and 1 from J, leaving 4 bases between them. In germline, CDR1 is WNHNN, CDR2 SYGVQD (reference sequence). The CDR3 runs 14 residues.

This specimen was peripheral blood, taken 5 to 6 months after surgery. The sequence derives from a boy in the first two years of life with tuberous sclerosis and intractable seizures. The chain uses TRBV10-1 and TRBJ1-3; D not certain. The CDR3, as DNA: TGCGCCAGCAGTGAGTCGGGATCTGGAAACACCATATATTTT. Residues: CASSESGSGNTIYF.